This T cell receptor (beta chain) came from a study of a mutant IDH1 vaccine in newly diagnosed glioma. The V and J ends lost 3 bases and 8 bases respectively, with 12 bases between them. The CDR3 runs 13 residues. The germline V gene encodes CDR1 SNHLY and CDR2 FYNNEI. The time point was: week 23, last vaccination. The vaccine gave 300 ug of a 20-mer mutant IDH1 peptide subcutaneously per dose. On this clone: Antigen: not known.

Assay: immunoSEQ multiplex PCR; the TCRdb copy retains only in-frame clones and omits some. The sample yields 52,000 or so clones, under 90% seen once. This sample comprised PBMCs, obtained from a glioma patient whose treatment included an IDH1 peptide vaccine. V and J are TRBV2 and TRBJ2-3; D tentatively fits TRBD1 or TRBD2 (5 bases each). The TCR was taken from a man aged 40-55 years with glioma. CDR3 residues: CASSDVGTVTQYF. The CDR3 nucleotides are TGTGCCAGCAGTGATGTAGGGACGGTTACGCAGTATTTT.